The 12 T cell receptor beta chains reported below all come from one sample, sequenced in a study of T cells in Graves' hyperthyroidism and ophthalmopathy. TCR beta CDR3 sequences were amplified from RNA transcripts. HTBI primers were employed in a first-round RT-PCR of the TCR CDR3. TCRdb re-analysed the multiplex PCR reads in MiXCR, keeping a single row per CDR3 protein. Among about 270,000 distinct CDR3 sequences listed, 20% to 30% were seen once. Material: blood. The receptors were gathered from a man aged 40-55 years with Graves' hyperthyroidism that later progressed to Graves' ophthalmopathy.

This clonotype has a handful of counts. This chain joins TRBV12-3 or TRBV12-4 and TRBJ1-2, with D possibly TRBD1 on 5 matching bases. V lost 7 bases and J 7 bases, leaving 16 bases between the germline ends. The CDR3 sequence is 13 residues long. CDR3 sequence: CASTLGPAFGYTF. The CDR3 bases are TGTGCCAGCACACTGGGGCCAGCCTTTGGCTACACCTTC.

This chain joins TRBV6-1 and TRBJ2-7; 8 nucleotides align to TRBD1. V gave up 6 bases and J gave up 2 bases; unmatched junction bases: 6. The germline V gene has CDR1 MNHNS and CDR2 SASEGT. This CDR3 is built from 14 residues. The CDR3 here is CASRMTGVTYEQYF. The CDR3 DNA reads as TGTGCCAGCAGGATGACAGGGGTTACCTACGAGCAGTACTTC.

This sequence joins TRBV12-3 or TRBV12-4 and TRBJ2-5; D remains unclear. Trimming pared 6 bases from V and 6 bases from J, leaving 11 bases between. This CDR3 is 12 amino acids long. As DNA, the CDR3 is TGTGCCAGCAGCTGGCACGCGCAGACCCAGTACTTC. Protein product: CASSWHAQTQYF.

There are many counts of this clonotype. This sequence joins TRBV10-2 and TRBJ1-3; D unresolved. From germline, CDR1 is WSHSY and CDR2 SAAADI. The CDR3 runs 14 residues. V was clipped by 4 bases and J by 4 bases, with 11 bases between them. CDR3 sequence: CASSVEVGGNTIYF. As DNA, the CDR3 is TGCGCCAGCAGTGTGGAAGTCGGAGGAAACACCATATATTTT.

This clonotype showed up many times. The V gene is TRBV5-8, the J gene TRBJ2-5; D ambiguous. The CDR3 has 14 residues. Germline CDR1 SGHTS, CDR2 YDEGEE. The V end lost 4 bases, the J end lost 0 bases, and 10 bases lay between the germline ends. In nucleotides, the CDR3 is TGTGCCAGCAGCCCCTTTGTGTACCAAGAGACCCAGTACTTC. It codes for CASSPFVYQETQYF.

The chain employs TRBV10-3 and TRBJ1-2; no firm D call. The CDR3 contains 12 residues. V lost 3 bases and J 4 bases, leaving 6 bases between the germline ends. The germline V gene has CDR1 ENHRY and CDR2 SYGVKD. The CDR3 loop is CAISDRAYGYTF. The CDR3 DNA sequence: TGTGCCATCAGTGATAGGGCCTATGGCTACACCTTC.

Many counts were recorded for this clonotype. V and J are TRBV9 and TRBJ2-7; TRBD2 matches at 7 bases. J gave up 1 base and V 7 bases, and 2 bases lay outside the gene matches. Germline V gives CDR1 SGDLS, CDR2 YYNGEE. The CDR3 is 12 amino acids. Written as DNA, the CDR3 is TGTGCCAGCGGGGAGGGTTCCTACGAGCAGTACTTC. It specifies CASGEGSYEQYF.

This clonotype has a count of ten or more. V usage is TRBV5-1 and J usage is TRBJ2-7, with D possibly matching TRBD1 (6 bases). V lost 3 bases, J lost 2 bases, and 15 bases lay in between. The germline gives CDR1 SGHRS, CDR2 YFSETQ. The CDR3 has 15 amino acids. The CDR3 loop is CASSSRQGLAYEQYF. The CDR3 DNA sequence: TGCGCCAGCAGCTCACGGCAGGGGTTAGCCTACGAGCAGTACTTC.

This chain joins TRBV6-1 and TRBJ2-7, with TRBD1 matching 8 bases. The CDR3 is 12 amino acids. Losses at the gene ends were 4 bases for V and 6 bases for J; bases not matched to a gene: 2. Germline-derived CDR1 and CDR2 are MNHNS and SASEGT. This CDR3 is CASSGQGIEQYF. In DNA form, the CDR3 reads TGTGCCAGCAGTGGACAGGGGATCGAGCAGTACTTC.

This clonotype came up many times. The gene calls are TRBV6-5 and TRBJ1-2, with a weak D call TRBD1 (6 bases). Trimming took 4 bases from V and 2 from J, leaving 14 bases between them. Per germline, CDR1 MNHEY and CDR2 SVGAGI. The CDR3 consists of 15 residues. For the CDR3, the DNA is TGTGCCAGCAGTTTTGGACAGACCGAAAACTATGGCTACACCTTC. This gives the protein CASSFGQTENYGYTF.

This clonotype appeared many times. This chain connects TRBV12-3 or TRBV12-4 to TRBJ1-5; TRBD1 matches at 8 bases. The ends lost 5 bases at V and 7 bases at J; junction bases unmatched: 7. The CDR3 is made up of 14 amino acids. The CDR3 sequence is CASSRRGLDQPQHF. The CDR3 DNA sequence: TGTGCCAGCAGTCGCAGGGGGCTGGACCAGCCCCAGCATTTT.

This clonotype was picked up many times. A read error may produce the germline difference seen at one junction end. The genes are TRBV20-1 and TRBJ2-7; D is unresolved. This CDR3 has 14 residues. CDR1 and CDR2 from the germline V gene are DFQATT and SNEGSKA (reference sequence). The DNA for the CDR3 is TGCAGTGCTCGAGACGTTAAACCACCCTACGAGCAGTACTTC. Translating it yields CSARDVKPPYEQYF.